The 27 T cell receptor beta chains below were found in one sample sequenced in a study of OX40 agonist ivuxolimab in advanced cancers. Profiled with immunoSEQ multiplex PCR; TCRdb holds only in-frame clones, not every one. The sample lists about 58,000 clones, about 89% seen once, with 3.5% to 4% in the top ten. The sequenced sample was CD4+ or CD8+ T cells sorted from blood, obtained in a trial of the OX40 agonist ivuxolimab. The receptors originated from an adult with an advanced solid tumor such as melanoma, head and neck, liver or kidney cancer.

V and J are TRBV7-2 and TRBJ1-5, with 7 bases identical to TRBD1. Looked up from germline, CDR1 is SGHTA and CDR2 is FQGNSA. This CDR3 spans 16 amino acids. The ends lost 4 bases at V and 3 bases at J; junction bases unmatched: 9. CDR3 sequence (DNA): TGTGCCAGCAGCTCTGTAGGACAGGAAGACAATCAGCCCCAGCATTTT. This sequence encodes CASSSVGQEDNQPQHF.

As regards this clone: At one boundary the junction diverges from the germline segment, which might be a read error. The same CDR3 arises from other DNA sequences in this sample as well. The chain carries TRBV4-3 and TRBJ2-7, with 8 bases that match TRBD2. The CDR3 extends over 16 amino acids. Germline V gene sequence: CDR1 LGHNA, CDR2 YSLEER. The CDR3 sequence: CASSQEAAGEGYEQYF. The CDR3 DNA sequence: TGCGCCAGCAGCCAAGAGGCAGCGGGAGAGGGCTACGAGCAGTACTTT.

This chain joins TRBV9 and TRBJ2-3; 8 bases line up with TRBD1. This CDR3 contains 16 residues. After removal of 3 bases from V and 0 bases from J, the junction contained 6 bases not matched to a gene. CDR1 SGDLS and CDR2 YYNGEE come from the germline V gene. The DNA of the CDR3 is TGTGCCAGCAGCGGGAACAGGGGGATTAGCACAGATACGCAGTATTTT. This gives the protein CASSGNRGISTDTQYF.

CDR3 DNA: TGTGCCAGCAGCTTGGGGGACGGGAATAGCAATCAGCCCCAGCATTTT. Its translation is CASSLGDGNSNQPQHF. The chain uses TRBV7-2 and TRBJ1-5; D may be TRBD1 (5 bases). The V gene lost 3 bases and the J gene lost 0 bases, with 12 bases spanning the gap. Germline lookup yields CDR1 SGHTA and CDR2 FQGNSA. This CDR3 has 16 amino acids. Full variable domain (outside the CDR3, taken from reference TRBV7-2 and TRBJ1-5): GAGVSQSPSNKVTEKGKDVELRCDPISGHTALYWYRQSLGQGLEFLIYFQGNSAPDKSGLPSDRFSAERTGGSVSTLTIQRTQQEDSAVYLCASSLGDGNSNQPQHFGDGTRLSIL.

The chain couples TRBV25-1 to TRBJ2-3, with D possibly TRBD1 on 5 matching bases. The CDR3 is made up of 14 amino acids. From germline, CDR1 is MGHDK and CDR2 SYGVNS. The germline V and J ends were trimmed by 4 bases and 3 bases, with 11 bases remaining between them. DNA for the CDR3: TGTGCCAGCAGTGGGGGCGTAGGAACAGATACGCAGTATTTT. Translated, it gives CASSGGVGTDTQYF.

The chain links TRBV15 to TRBJ2-7, with 8 bases that match TRBD1. CDR3 length equals 13 residues. After removal of 5 bases from V and 3 bases from J, the junction contained 3 bases not matched to a gene. Germline V gene sequence: CDR1 LNHNV, CDR2 YYDKDF (reference sequence). CDR3 residues: CATSPDRDYEQYF. The CDR3 DNA sequence: TGTGCCACCAGCCCGGACAGGGACTACGAGCAGTACTTC.

V usage is TRBV7-3 and J usage is TRBJ2-2; TRBD2 matches 9 bases. CDR1 and CDR2 from the germline V gene are SGHTA and FQGTGA. CDR3 size: 18 residues. J gave up 6 bases and V 5 bases, and 16 bases lay outside the gene matches. This CDR3 reads CASSRLAAIGSGSGELFF. In DNA, the CDR3 is TGTGCCAGCAGCCGACTAGCGGCTATCGGTAGCGGCTCCGGGGAGCTGTTTTTT.

This chain connects TRBV28 to TRBJ2-3; tentative D call: TRBD1 (6 bases). Germline loops: CDR1 MDHEN, CDR2 SYDVKM. With 6 bases removed from V and 2 bases from J, the gap between germline ends came to 21 bases. The CDR3 covers 17 residues. The CDR3 spells CASRTLGQLRDTDTQYF. Written as DNA, the CDR3 is TGTGCCAGCAGGACTCTTGGACAGTTAAGGGACACAGATACGCAGTATTTT.

The CDR3 nucleotides are TGTGCCAGCAGTCCTCTTAGCGGAGATTACAATGAGCAGTTCTTC. Residues: CASSPLSGDYNEQFF. The chain joins TRBV6-1 to TRBJ2-1; possible D gene TRBD2, 6 bases. This CDR3 is built from 15 residues. Germline assignment: CDR1 MNHNS and CDR2 SASEGT. With 5 bases removed from V and 4 bases from J, the gap between germline ends came to 15 bases.

This chain links TRBV30 with TRBJ2-5; 8 nucleotides line up with TRBD1. With V trimmed by 5 bases and J by 4 bases, 15 bases remained unmatched. The germline CDR1 and CDR2 sequences are GTSNPN and SVGIG (reference sequence). The length of the CDR3 is 16 residues. CDR3 amino acids: CAWGPGVLQGGETQYF. CDR3 DNA: TGTGCCTGGGGCCCAGGGGTTTTACAGGGGGGAGAGACCCAGTACTTC.

This chain connects TRBV27 to TRBJ2-7, with D unresolved. This CDR3 is built from 13 residues. Trimming took 3 bases from V and 0 from J, leaving 6 bases between them. Germline V gene lookup returns CDR1 MNHEY and CDR2 SMNVEV (reference sequence). The CDR3 sequence is CASSFSASYEQYF. CDR3 DNA sequence: TGTGCCAGCAGTTTCTCGGCCTCCTACGAGCAGTACTTC.

The V and J genes are TRBV4-1 and TRBJ2-7; 9 bases map to TRBD1. Germline V gene data show CDR1 as MGHRA and CDR2 as YSYEKL. With 1 base clipped from V and 2 bases from J, the junction kept 6 bases outside the gene matches. This CDR3 has 16 amino acids. DNA for the CDR3: TGCGCCAGCAGCCAAGCCCCGGGACAGGGTCCCTACGAGCAGTACTTC. Its protein is CASSQAPGQGPYEQYF.

This clone was observed a single time. The rearrangement joins TRBV19 to TRBJ2-7; TRBD1 might be the D (6 bases). Trimming stripped 1 base from V and 3 bases from J, with 13 bases between. This CDR3 has 15 residues. CDR1 is LNHDA and CDR2 is SQIVND in the germline V gene (reference sequence). DNA of the CDR3: TGTGCCAGTAGTATAGCAACAGGGTCTCGCTACGAGCAGTACTTC. This sequence encodes CASSIATGSRYEQYF. The variable domain in full, with the rest retrieved from reference TRBV19 and TRBJ2-7, is DGGITQSPKYLFRKEGQNVTLSCEQNLNHDAMYWYRQDPGQGLRLIYYSQIVNDFQKGDIAEGYSVSREKKESFPLTVTSAQKNPTAFYLCASSIATGSRYEQYFGPGTRLTVT.

This clone was seen a single time. The J gene is TRBJ2-5, the V gene TRBV5-6; TRBD2 matches 14 bases. The CDR3 has 18 residues. V dropped 1 base and J dropped 5; count of bases not matched to a gene: 10. Germline values: CDR1 SGHDT, CDR2 YYEEEE. The CDR3 sequence: CASSLSGLAGGGGETQYF. In DNA form, the CDR3 reads TGTGCCAGCAGCTTGTCAGGACTAGCGGGAGGAGGTGGGGAGACCCAGTACTTC.

J is TRBJ2-7 and V is TRBV28; 9 bases map to TRBD1. Germline CDR1 reads MDHEN; CDR2 reads SYDVKM. J gave up 4 bases and V 6 bases, and 7 bases lay outside the gene matches. CDR3 length: 14 residues. The CDR3 spells CASSRRTGEYEQYF. The DNA of the CDR3 is TGTGCCAGCAGCCGACGGACAGGGGAGTACGAGCAGTACTTC.

This rearrangement joins TRBV29-1 to TRBJ2-2; perhaps TRBD2 as D (6 bases). V lost 5 bases to trimming and J lost 4 bases, with 11 bases between them. CDR1 is SQVTM and CDR2 is ANQGSEA in the germline V gene. The CDR3 extends over 13 amino acids. CDR3 amino acids: CSVSGGSTGELFF. The CDR3 region has the DNA TGCAGCGTTTCCGGGGGAAGCACCGGGGAGCTGTTTTTT.

This sequence joins TRBV11-2 and TRBJ2-7; 12 nucleotides align to TRBD2. V trimming: 5 bases; J trimming: 4 bases; junction bases outside the gene matches: 3. The CDR3 length is 14 residues. Germline V gene sequence: CDR1 SGHAT, CDR2 FQNNGV. In DNA, the CDR3 is TGTGCCAGCAGCCCTAGCGGGAGGGATTACGAGCAGTACTTC. As protein: CASSPSGRDYEQYF.

The chain is built from TRBV28 and TRBJ2-5, with a possible D match to TRBD2 (6 bases). V was clipped by 10 bases and J by 5 bases, with 14 bases between them. This CDR3 comprises 12 residues. The germline gives CDR1 MDHEN, CDR2 SYDVKM. The CDR3 is CATYGGGETQYF. The CDR3, as DNA: TGTGCCACTTACGGGGGTGGGGAGACCCAGTACTTC.

The chain combines TRBV10-3 with TRBJ2-3; perhaps TRBD2 as D (6 bases). The germline CDR1 and CDR2 sequences are ENHRY and SYGVKD. The CDR3 covers 13 residues. V lost 5 bases, J lost 4 bases, and 10 bases lay in between. For the CDR3, the DNA is TGTGCCATCAGTCGGACGGGGGCAGATACGCAGTATTTT. Encoded protein: CAISRTGADTQYF.

V and J are TRBV7-9 and TRBJ2-1; 7 positions match TRBD2. Germline CDR1 reads SEHNR; CDR2 reads FQNEAQ (reference sequence). The CDR3 has 17 amino acids. V lost 7 bases and J lost 1; bases outside the gene matches: 13. CDR3 loop: CASTGEGSGLSYNEQFF. Written as DNA, the CDR3 is TGTGCCAGCACCGGGGAGGGTAGCGGGCTTTCCTACAATGAGCAGTTCTTC.

V is TRBV7-6 and J is TRBJ2-1, with 10 bases identical to TRBD1. CDR3 length: 15 amino acids. V was clipped by 6 bases and J by 4 bases; unmatched bases: 6. Looked up from germline, CDR1 is SGHVS and CDR2 is FNYEAQ. CDR3 in amino acids: CASSPTGGSYNEQFF. The CDR3 nucleotides are TGTGCCAGCAGTCCGACAGGGGGCTCATACAATGAGCAGTTCTTC.

This clone was found once. Other DNA sequences within the sample encode an identical CDR3. The gene calls are TRBV15 and TRBJ2-7, with 9 bases identical to TRBD1. The V gene end was trimmed by 0 bases and the J gene end by 0 bases; junction bases not matched to a gene: 0. CDR1 LNHNV and CDR2 YYDKDF come from the germline V gene (reference sequence). This CDR3 is 15 amino acids long. This chain's CDR3 is CATSREGQGSYEQYF. The DNA of the CDR3 is TGTGCCACCAGCAGAGAGGGACAGGGCTCCTACGAGCAGTACTTC.

The V and J genes are TRBV29-1 and TRBJ2-5; D is perhaps TRBD1 (5 bases). The V end lost 3 bases, the J end lost 1 base, and 21 bases lay between the germline ends. CDR1 SQVTM and CDR2 ANQGSEA come from the germline V gene. There are 17 residues in the CDR3. CDR3 amino acids: CSVDTQGPILTQETQYF. The CDR3 DNA follows: TGCAGCGTTGATACCCAGGGCCCCATCTTAACCCAAGAGACCCAGTACTTC. Full variable domain (missing parts from reference TRBV29-1 and TRBJ2-5): SAVISQKPSRDICQRGTSLTIQCQVDSQVTMMFWYRQQPGQSLTLIATANQGSEATYESGFVIDKFPISRPNLTFSTLTVSNMSPEDSSIYLCSVDTQGPILTQETQYFGPGTRLLVL.

The chain combines TRBV27 with TRBJ2-2, with 7 bases aligning to TRBD2. V gave up 7 bases and J gave up 6 bases; unmatched junction bases: 8. The CDR3 covers 14 residues. Germline CDR1 and CDR2: MNHEY and SMNVEV (reference sequence). The CDR3 sequence is CASTERGLSGELFF. CDR3 nucleotides: TGTGCCAGCACCGAGCGGGGTTTATCCGGGGAGCTGTTTTTT.

This clone is a singleton in its sample. The rearrangement links TRBV7-9 to TRBJ1-3; possible D gene TRBD1, 5 bases. Trimming shortened V by 4 bases and J by 1 base, and 11 bases separated the two germline ends. CDR3 size: 15 residues. Germline values: CDR1 SEHNR, CDR2 FQNEAQ (reference sequence). The CDR3 region has the DNA TGTGCCAGCAGCTCCATTGACAGTTCTGGAAACACCATATATTTT. Protein product: CASSSIDSSGNTIYF.

The CDR3 coding sequence is TGTGCCAGCAGTGGACCAGACAATGTAGCCAAAAACATTCAGTACTTC. Encoded protein: CASSGPDNVAKNIQYF. The rearrangement uses TRBV6-1 and TRBJ2-4, with D uncertain. The ends were cut back, 4 bases at V and 0 bases at J, with 13 bases in the middle. Germline-derived CDR1 and CDR2 are MNHNS and SASEGT. The CDR3 is made up of 16 amino acids.

The rearrangement joins TRBV28 to TRBJ2-5; D possibly corresponds to TRBD2 (5 bases). This CDR3 region has 13 residues. V lost 10 bases and J lost 5, with 17 bases in between. Germline CDR1 is MDHEN and CDR2 is SYDVKM. The CDR3 region has the DNA TGTGCCACCGCCGGGATCCGAGAGGAGACCCAGTACTTC. This encodes CATAGIREETQYF.